The entry below gives a single TCR beta chain sequence along with its context. Multiplex touch-down PCR with TRB-A/B primers amplified rearranged V-D-J TRB sequences. TCRdb ran MiXCR on the multiplex PCR reads and lists one entry per CDR3 protein. The profile shows some 2,200 distinct CDR3 sequences, 24% of them singletons. Trimming at V came to 3 bases and at J to 8 bases, leaving 7 bases not matched to a gene. Germline CDR1 and CDR2: SGHAT and FQDESV (reference sequence). There are 15 residues in the CDR3. Amplification of TCR beta used genomic DNA extracted from peripheral blood. This entry belongs to a study of T cell repertoires in aging, cancer and after chemotherapy.

This TCR derives from a human donor with a solid tumor. The sample was blood. The chain joins TRBV11-1 to TRBJ2-1; 10 bases agree with TRBD2. The CDR3 loop is CASSLPSGGADEQFF. CDR3 in DNA: TGTGCCAGCAGCTTGCCCAGCGGGGGGGCCGATGAGCAGTTCTTC.